This passage covers 25 T cell receptor beta chains from one sample sequenced in a study of post-analysis software for immune sequencing data. Whole-study results and caveats: The study found TRBV5-6, TRBV5-1 and TRBV20-1 among several TRBV segments more frequent in patients than controls.

Included in the TCR beta cDNA libraries were unique molecular identifiers. From the PCR reads, TCRdb called clonotypes with MiXCR, one entry per CDR3 protein. The sample carries about 760,000 distinct CDR3 sequences, 25% to 30% recorded once. These receptors are not linked to any known antigen. The sample was blood. All receptors derive from a girl under 18 with multiple sclerosis.

This clonotype occurred many times. The chain links TRBV27 to TRBJ2-7; D unclear. Germline assignment: CDR1 MNHEY and CDR2 SMNVEV (reference sequence). V lost 2 bases, J lost 3 bases, and 11 bases lay in between. The CDR3 is 14 residues long. CDR3 bases: TGTGCCAGCAGTTTAGAATTGGGCAGCTACGAGCAGTACTTC. It translates to CASSLELGSYEQYF.

The chain is built from TRBV11-2 and TRBJ2-5; D gene unclear. The CDR3 runs 15 residues. From germline, CDR1 is SGHAT and CDR2 FQNNGV. Trimming took 5 bases from V and 2 from J, leaving 15 bases between them. The CDR3 coding sequence is TGTGCCAGCAGCCCAAGGACGGGTCGACAAGAGACCCAGTACTTC. Its translation is CASSPRTGRQETQYF.

The sample holds many counts of this clonotype. V is TRBV3-1 and J is TRBJ2-5; 9 positions agree with TRBD1. Matching the DNA end better, TRBJ2-7 makes the J call doubtful. This CDR3 spans 14 amino acids. The germline V gene has CDR1 LGHDT and CDR2 YNNKEL (reference sequence). The DNA of the CDR3 is TGTGCCAGCAGCCCCGGGACAGGGCAATACGAGCAGTACTTC. It codes for CASSPGTGQYEQYF.

This clonotype turned up a few times. The chain recombines TRBV29-1 with TRBJ2-7; the D call may be TRBD1 or TRBD2 (5 bases each). The CDR3 contains 14 residues. Germline lookup yields CDR1 SQVTM and CDR2 ANQGSEA. Trimming cost V 6 bases and J 2 bases, with 17 bases left between them. The DNA for the CDR3 is TGCAGCGTCGGTATGGGGGTAGTTACCTACGAGCAGTACTTC. Protein product: CSVGMGVVTYEQYF.

This clonotype was counted only a few times. V is TRBV3-1 and J is TRBJ2-5, with TRBD2 matching over 15 bases. Germline loops: CDR1 LGHDT, CDR2 YNNKEL (reference sequence). There are 15 residues in the CDR3. With 4 bases clipped from V and 5 bases from J, the junction kept 2 bases outside the gene matches. The CDR3 reads CASSRTSGGVETQYF. In DNA form, the CDR3 reads TGTGCCAGCAGCCGGACTAGCGGGGGGGTGGAGACCCAGTACTTC.

The chain has TRBV6-6 and TRBJ1-2; D is unclear. Trimming left V 2 bases short and J 8 bases short, with 6 bases between. This CDR3 region has 11 residues. CDR1 and CDR2 from the germline V gene are MNHNY and SVGAGI (reference sequence). CDR3 sequence: CASSYIDGYTF. The CDR3 DNA reads as TGTGCCAGCAGTTACATCGACGGCTACACCTTC.

V usage is TRBV9 and J usage is TRBJ2-1, with D unresolved. Trimming shortened V by 4 bases and J by 8 bases, and 10 bases separated the two germline ends. The CDR3 is made up of 12 amino acids. Per the germline V gene, CDR1 is SGDLS and CDR2 is YYNGEE. CDR3 coding DNA: TGTGCCAGCAGCCCGAACTTCGATGAGCAGTTCTTC. Amino acid sequence: CASSPNFDEQFF. Full variable domain (remainder filled in from reference TRBV9 and TRBJ2-1): DSGVTQTPKHLITATGQRVTLRCSPRSGDLSVYWYQQSLDQGLQFLIQYYNGEERAKGNILERFSAQQFPDLHSELNLSSLELGDSALYFCASSPNFDEQFFGPGTRLTVL.

This clonotype was seen a few times. The chain is built from TRBV7-6 and TRBJ2-1; D is perhaps TRBD2 (6 bases). Deletions cut 10 bases from V and 3 bases from J, with 13 bases between. Germline CDR1 reads SGHVS; CDR2 reads FNYEAQ. The CDR3 is made up of 13 amino acids. Written as DNA, the CDR3 is TGTGCCACCAGGCGGGAAGGCTACAATGAGCAGTTCTTC. Translating it yields CATRREGYNEQFF.

This clonotype was seen only a few times. The rearrangement joins TRBV6-6 to TRBJ2-7; a possible D gene is TRBD2 (7 bases). V lost 8 bases, J lost 5 bases, and 25 bases lay in between. This CDR3 has 16 residues. CDR1 and CDR2 (germline): MNHNY, SVGAGI (reference sequence). The DNA of the CDR3 is TGTGCCAGCGATTCCTCACTCTGGGGGGGCCTGGACGAGCAGTACTTC. The encoded protein is CASDSSLWGGLDEQYF.

The chain joins TRBV29-1 to TRBJ2-7; 11 bases are shared with TRBD2. This CDR3 region has 16 residues. CDR1 and CDR2 from the germline V gene are SQVTM and ANQGSEA. With V trimmed by 5 bases and J by 0 bases, 9 bases remained unmatched. The CDR3 loop reads CSVSASGRIYSYEQYF. CDR3 coding DNA: TGCAGCGTTTCAGCTAGCGGGAGGATCTACTCCTACGAGCAGTACTTC.

CDR3 DNA sequence: TGTGCCAGCAGTTCCCCAGGACCGACTGGAAACACCATATATTTT. It yields the protein CASSSPGPTGNTIYF. The chain employs TRBV6-6 and TRBJ1-3; D gene uncertain. CDR3 length: 15 amino acids. Trimming shortened V by 4 bases and J by 2 bases, and 12 bases separated the two germline ends. The germline V gene has CDR1 MNHNY and CDR2 SVGAGI (reference sequence).

The sample holds a few counts of this clonotype. The V gene is TRBV6-2 or TRBV6-3, the J gene TRBJ1-5; tentative D call: TRBD1 (5 bases). CDR3 length: 14 residues. Germline V gene sequence: CDR1 MNHEY, CDR2 SVGEGT. The V and J ends lost 5 bases and 7 bases respectively, with 15 bases between them. The CDR3 nucleotides are TGTGCCAGCAGTCCCTCCCGGGGCTGGCAGCCCCAGCATTTT. Its translation is CASSPSRGWQPQHF.

In DNA form, the CDR3 reads TGTGCCAGCAGTTTAATTTACTCGACAGGGGTGTCCTACAATGAGCAGTTCTTC. Its translation: CASSLIYSTGVSYNEQFF. V is TRBV28 and J is TRBJ2-1; 8 bases align to TRBD1. Germline-derived CDR1 and CDR2 are MDHEN and SYDVKM. V trimming: 2 bases; J trimming: 1 base; junction bases outside the gene matches: 10. The CDR3 extends over 18 amino acids.

V gene TRBV12-3 or TRBV12-4 combines with J gene TRBJ1-1; possible D gene TRBD1, 6 bases. The V and J ends lost 6 bases and 1 base respectively, with 12 bases between them. The CDR3 extends over 14 amino acids. Here the CDR3 reads CASRVTGQNTEAFF. Written as DNA, the CDR3 is TGTGCCAGCAGGGTCACGGGACAGAACACTGAAGCTTTCTTT.

This chain joins TRBV6-2 or TRBV6-3 and TRBJ1-1, with D uncertain. This CDR3 has 12 amino acids. Trimming stripped 6 bases from V and 6 bases from J, with 11 bases between. CDR1 is MNHEY, CDR2 SVGEGT, per germline. CDR3 protein: CASSPDVAEAFF. CDR3 in DNA: TGTGCCAGCAGCCCGGACGTGGCTGAAGCTTTCTTT.

The chain joins TRBV3-1 to TRBJ1-4; 7 bases map to TRBD1. In germline, CDR1 is LGHDT, CDR2 YNNKEL (reference sequence). The CDR3 has 16 residues. V shed 4 bases, J shed 5 bases, and the junction held 10 bases outside the gene matches. CDR3 protein: CASSRRPGQANEKLFF. The CDR3 region has the DNA TGTGCCAGCAGCCGGCGCCCCGGACAGGCGAATGAAAAACTGTTTTTT.

The chain employs TRBV3-1 and TRBJ2-3; unclear D gene. The ends were cut back, 5 bases at V and 1 base at J, with 13 bases in the middle. CDR1 is LGHDT and CDR2 is YNNKEL in the germline V gene (reference sequence). This CDR3 spans 15 amino acids. Written as DNA, the CDR3 is TGTGCCAGCAGCTTTGGGCGAAGCGGCACAGATACGCAGTATTTT. It is translated as CASSFGRSGTDTQYF.

The chain combines TRBV27 with TRBJ1-1; 10 positions match TRBD1. The CDR3 is 15 residues long. CDR1 MNHEY and CDR2 SMNVEV come from the germline V gene (reference sequence). V lost 3 bases to trimming and J lost 8 bases; unmatched junction nucleotides: 9. CDR3 sequence reads: CASSFRGTGEEEAFF. In DNA, the CDR3 is TGTGCCAGCAGTTTTAGAGGGACAGGGGAAGAGGAAGCTTTCTTT.

Here the CDR3 DNA reads TGCGCCAGCAGCACGGGACTAGCGGGAGCCCGGGGGCAGTTCTTC. Protein sequence: CASSTGLAGARGQFF. The rearrangement links TRBV5-1 to TRBJ2-1, with 14 bases matching TRBD2. V was pared by 4 bases and J by 12 bases, with 9 bases of the junction left unmatched. The germline V gene encodes CDR1 SGHRS and CDR2 YFSETQ. The CDR3 contains 15 residues. Full variable domain (missing parts from reference TRBV5-1 and TRBJ2-1): KAGVTQTPRYLIKTRGQQVTLSCSPISGHRSVSWYQQTPGQGLQFLFEYFSETQRNKGNFPGRFSGRQFSNSRSEMNVSTLELGDSALYLCASSTGLAGARGQFFGPGTRLTVL.

At least ten counts were recorded for this clonotype. One end of the junction varies from germline; a read error may be responsible. The rearrangement joins TRBV5-1 to TRBJ2-5, with D perhaps assigned TRBD1 or TRBD2 (6 bases each). The germline gives CDR1 SGHRS, CDR2 YFSETQ. The CDR3 loop spans 13 amino acids. The CDR3 sequence is CASSLGAGETQYF. In DNA form, the CDR3 reads TGTGCCAGCAGTTTGGGGGCGGGGGAGACCCAGTACTTC.

There are a few counts of this clonotype. The V call is TRBV6-4, the J call TRBJ1-4; 8 bases are shared with TRBD1. J lost 1 base, V lost 2 bases, and 6 bases had no gene match. Per germline, CDR1 MRHNA and CDR2 SNTAGT. CDR3 length: 17 residues. The CDR3 sequence: CASSDPGQEGTNEKLFF. Here the CDR3 DNA reads TGTGCCAGCAGTGACCCGGGACAGGAAGGAACTAATGAAAAACTGTTTTTT.

This clonotype was detected only a few times. This CDR3 is CASRGTMEYNEQFF. Here the CDR3 DNA reads TGTGCCAGCAGGGGGACTATGGAATACAATGAGCAGTTCTTC. The chain is built from TRBV6-2 or TRBV6-3 and TRBJ2-1; 7 bases align to TRBD2. Germline loops: CDR1 MNHEY, CDR2 SVGEGT. This CDR3 has 14 amino acids. J gave up 4 bases and V 6 bases, and 6 bases lay outside the gene matches.

As for this clonotype: Its ends do not fully match the called genes, so a read error is possible. The J gene is TRBJ2-1, the V gene TRBV7-8; tentatively, D is TRBD2 (5 bases). CDR1 is SGHVS and CDR2 is FQNEAQ in the germline V gene. The CDR3 runs 12 residues. The CDR3 sequence: CASSLGGNGQFF. The CDR3, as DNA: TGTGCCAGCAGCTTAGGAGGGAATGGGCAGTTCTTC.

The sample holds a few counts of this clonotype. This chain uses TRBV20-1 with TRBJ2-5; weak D call: TRBD2 (5 bases). With 1 base removed from V and 1 base from J, the gap between germline ends came to 10 bases. Germline lookup yields CDR1 DFQATT and CDR2 SNEGSKA (reference sequence). The CDR3 runs to 14 residues. CDR3 region: CSARGSGIQETQYF. The CDR3 DNA reads TGCAGTGCTAGAGGTTCGGGGATCCAAGAGACCCAGTACTTC.

The chain employs TRBV9 and TRBJ2-7, with TRBD1 matching over 7 bases. TRBJ2-5 explains the end of the DNA better; the J call may be wrong. The CDR3 has 15 amino acids. Germline lookup yields CDR1 SGDLS and CDR2 YYNGEE. The CDR3 coding sequence is TGTGCCAGCAGCGTAGGTGTAGGGGGCGGGGAGACCCAGTACTTC. It encodes CASSVGVGGGETQYF.